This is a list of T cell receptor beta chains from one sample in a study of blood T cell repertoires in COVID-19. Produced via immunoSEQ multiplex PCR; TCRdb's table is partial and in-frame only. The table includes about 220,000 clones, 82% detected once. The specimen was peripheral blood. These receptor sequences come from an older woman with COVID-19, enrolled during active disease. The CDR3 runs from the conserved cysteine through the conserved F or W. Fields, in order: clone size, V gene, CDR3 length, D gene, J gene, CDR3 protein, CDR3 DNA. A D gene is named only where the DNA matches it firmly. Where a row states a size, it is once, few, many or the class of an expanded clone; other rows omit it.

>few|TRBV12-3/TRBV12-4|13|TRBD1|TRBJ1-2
CASSLQGSYGYTF
TGTGCCAGCAGCTTACAGGGGTCCTATGGCTACACCTTC
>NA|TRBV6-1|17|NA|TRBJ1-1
CASSEGSGRAKNTEAFF
TGTGCCAGCAGTGAAGGGTCGGGCAGGGCTAAGAACACTGAAGCTTTCTTT
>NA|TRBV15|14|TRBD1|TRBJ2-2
CATSTGGSTGELFF
TGTGCCACCAGTACAGGGGGGTCCACCGGGGAGCTGTTTTTT
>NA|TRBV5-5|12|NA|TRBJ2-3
CASSQITDTQYF
TGTGCCAGCAGCCAGATCACAGATACGCAGTATTTT
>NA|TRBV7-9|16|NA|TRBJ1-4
CASSLGWGATNEKLFF
TGTGCCAGCAGCTTGGGTTGGGGGGCAACTAATGAAAAACTGTTTTTT
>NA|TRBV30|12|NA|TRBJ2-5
CAWSGGEETQYF
TGTGCCTGGAGTGGGGGGGAAGAGACCCAGTACTTC
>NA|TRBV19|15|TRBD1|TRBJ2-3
CASSIVGTGTDTQYF
TGTGCCAGTAGTATAGTGGGGACAGGGACAGATACGCAGTATTTT
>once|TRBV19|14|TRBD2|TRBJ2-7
CATRGLAGPYEQYF
TGTGCCACCCGAGGACTAGCGGGCCCCTACGAGCAGTACTTC
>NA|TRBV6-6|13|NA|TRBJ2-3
CASDAGTSDTQYF
TGTGCCAGTGACGCCGGGACATCGGATACGCAGTATTTT
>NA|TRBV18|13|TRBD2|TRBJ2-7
CASSPGLAEEQYF
TGTGCCAGCTCACCAGGGCTAGCGGAAGAGCAGTACTTC
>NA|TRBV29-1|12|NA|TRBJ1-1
CSVRLTRTEAFF
TGCAGCGTACGGTTAACGCGGACTGAAGCTTTCTTT
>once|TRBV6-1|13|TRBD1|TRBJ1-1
CASTDRVNTEAFF
TGTGCCAGCACTGACAGGGTGAACACTGAAGCTTTCTTT
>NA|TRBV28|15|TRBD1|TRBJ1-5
CASRTGGYSNQPQHF
TGTGCCAGCAGGACAGGGGGATATAGCAATCAGCCCCAGCATTTT
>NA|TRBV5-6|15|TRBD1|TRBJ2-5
CASSPGQGREETQYF
TGTGCCAGCAGCCCGGGACAGGGGAGGGAGGAGACCCAGTACTTC
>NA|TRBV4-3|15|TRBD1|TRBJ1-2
CASSQERGDSYGYTF
TGCGCCAGCAGCCAAGAAAGGGGGGACAGCTATGGCTACACCTTC
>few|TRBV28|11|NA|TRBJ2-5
CASSFRETQYF
TGTGCCAGCAGTTTCCGGGAGACCCAGTACTTC